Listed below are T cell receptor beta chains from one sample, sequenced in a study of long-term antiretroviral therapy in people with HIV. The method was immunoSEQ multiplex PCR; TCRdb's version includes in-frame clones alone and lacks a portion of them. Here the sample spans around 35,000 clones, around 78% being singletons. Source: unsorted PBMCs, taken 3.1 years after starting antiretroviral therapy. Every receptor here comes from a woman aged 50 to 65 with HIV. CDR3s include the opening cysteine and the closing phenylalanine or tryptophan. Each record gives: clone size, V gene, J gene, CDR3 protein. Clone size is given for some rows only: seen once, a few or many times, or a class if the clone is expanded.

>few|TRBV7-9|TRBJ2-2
CASSSREGDTGELFF
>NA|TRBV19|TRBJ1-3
CASSILTGTAGNTIYF
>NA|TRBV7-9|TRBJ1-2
CASSHRDTYYGYTF
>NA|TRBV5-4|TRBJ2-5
CASSLGPPSETQYF
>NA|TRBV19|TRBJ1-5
CASSKPPFSPLSDQPQHF
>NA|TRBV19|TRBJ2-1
CASSIRNEQFF
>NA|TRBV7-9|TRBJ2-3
CASSFGGFLEDTQYF
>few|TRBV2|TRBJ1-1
CASSVQGNTEAFF
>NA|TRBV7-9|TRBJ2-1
CASSRTGAPYNEQFF
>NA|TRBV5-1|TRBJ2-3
CASSTVAGRGDTQYF
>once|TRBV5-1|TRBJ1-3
CASSLVSGTVGNTIYF
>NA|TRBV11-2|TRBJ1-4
CASGLEGSGEKLFF
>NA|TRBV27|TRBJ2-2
CATQGQATLNTGELFF
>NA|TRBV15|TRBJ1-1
CATSHFGRRTEAFF
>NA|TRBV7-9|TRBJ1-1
CASSLRAEAFF